These T cell receptor beta chains were read from a single sample in a study of cytomegalovirus exposure and HLA in healthy donors. Using immunoSEQ multiplex PCR, the repertoire was profiled, and TCRdb retains in-frame clones only, with some absent. The table includes around 120,000 clones, roughly three fifths detected once. The material sequenced was PBMCs. The receptors derive from a man aged 35-49 years in good health and CMV-seropositive. CDR3s include the opening cysteine and the closing phenylalanine or tryptophan. D genes are given only for firm matches. A row's size may be missing; if present it is once, few, many or a size class.

v_gene,d_gene,j_gene,abundance,CDR3nt,CDR3aa
TRBV2,-,TRBJ1-1,-,TGTGCCAGCAGTGATGGATCGGACAGAATAGGTGAAGCTTTCTTT,CASSDGSDRIGEAFF
TRBV7-9,-,TRBJ2-3,-,TGTGCCAGCAGCCCGACTAGAGACACAGATACGCAGTATTTT,CASSPTRDTDTQYF
TRBV5-1,TRBD2,TRBJ2-1,-,TGCGCCAGCAGCTGGAGGGCTAGCGGATACAATGAGCAGTTCTTC,CASSWRASGYNEQFF
TRBV19,TRBD2,TRBJ2-5,-,TGTGCCAGTAGTATAGGACTAGCGGGAGCCGACCAGTACTTC,CASSIGLAGADQYF
TRBV11-2,TRBD2,TRBJ2-1,-,TGTGCCAGCAGCTTAAGCGGGGGGTCCTACAATGAGCAGTTCTTC,CASSLSGGSYNEQFF
TRBV9,-,TRBJ2-2,-,TGTGCCAGCAGCGTAGGAGGTGGCACCGGGGAGCTGTTTTTT,CASSVGGGTGELFF
TRBV19,-,TRBJ1-1,few,TGTGCCAGTAGTATTAGAATGAACACTGAAGCTTTCTTT,CASSIRMNTEAFF
TRBV13,TRBD2,TRBJ2-5,-,TGTGCCAGCAGCCTCGAGCGGGGCCAAGAGACCCAGTACTTC,CASSLERGQETQYF
TRBV19,-,TRBJ1-1,-,TGTGCCAGTAGTATAGGACAGATGAACACTGAAGCTTTCTTT,CASSIGQMNTEAFF
TRBV2,-,TRBJ2-7,-,TGTGCCAGCAGGACCTACCCCGGGACAACTTCCTACGAGCAGTACTTC,CASRTYPGTTSYEQYF
TRBV7-2,TRBD1,TRBJ1-3,few,TGTGCCAGCAGCCCCTGGACAGGGTTTGGAAACACCATATATTTT,CASSPWTGFGNTIYF
TRBV2,TRBD2,TRBJ2-7,-,TGTGCCAGCAGTGACCGGACTAGCCCCCTGGGGGAGCAGTACTTC,CASSDRTSPLGEQYF
TRBV7-9,-,TRBJ1-2,-,TGTGCCAGCAGCTTAGACCGAGGGCTCGGCGGCTACACCTTC,CASSLDRGLGGYTF
TRBV7-9,-,TRBJ1-2,-,TGTGCCAGCGGCGGGACCGGCTACACCTTC,CASGGTGYTF
TRBV6-6,TRBD1,TRBJ1-5,few,TGTGCCAGCAGCACAGGGGATCAGCCCCAGCATTTT,CASSTGDQPQHF